These 18 T cell receptor beta chains share one sample of origin, sequenced in a study of blood T cell repertoires in COVID-19. Clones were read by immunoSEQ multiplex PCR, and TCRdb kept only the in-frame ones, dropping some. Among 200,000 to 250,000 clones listed, about four fifths were seen once. Sequencing was done on a sample of peripheral blood. Receptor source: a woman over 75 with COVID-19, enrolled during active disease.

This sequence joins TRBV9 and TRBJ2-1; 14 bases agree with TRBD2. CDR3 size: 17 residues. The ends lost 3 bases at V and 8 bases at J; junction bases unmatched: 10. Per the germline V gene, CDR1 is SGDLS and CDR2 is YYNGEE. The DNA for the CDR3 is TGTGCCAGCAGCGCGACAGAGGGACTAGCGGGGGTGGATGAGCAGTTCTTC. Translated, it gives CASSATEGLAGVDEQFF.

A single count supports this clone. The gene calls are TRBV12-3 or TRBV12-4 and TRBJ2-7, with D possibly TRBD1 on 6 matching bases. Trimming left V 3 bases short and J 7 bases short, with 13 bases between. The CDR3 is made up of 13 amino acids. CDR3 residues: CASSFEGVGEQYF. Here the CDR3 DNA reads TGTGCCAGCAGTTTTGAGGGGGTGGGGGAGCAGTACTTC.

The rearrangement joins TRBV28 to TRBJ1-4; 7 bases agree with TRBD1. The V gene end was trimmed by 6 bases and the J gene end by 8 bases; junction bases not matched to a gene: 9. The germline CDR1 and CDR2 sequences are MDHEN and SYDVKM. The CDR3 consists of 14 residues. CDR3 residues: CASRDRDRVEKLFF. The CDR3 DNA is TGTGCCAGCAGGGACCGGGACAGAGTAGAAAAACTGTTTTTT.

The rearrangement joins TRBV5-1 to TRBJ1-1, with D possibly being TRBD1 (6 bases). CDR3 length equals 13 residues. The germline V and J ends were trimmed by 4 bases and 5 bases, with 12 bases remaining between them. Germline lookup yields CDR1 SGHRS and CDR2 YFSETQ. The CDR3 DNA reads TGCGCCAGCAGCAAACAGGGTCATACTGAAGCTTTCTTT. Its translation is CASSKQGHTEAFF. Variable domain in full (rest from reference TRBV5-1 and TRBJ1-1): KAGVTQTPRYLIKTRGQQVTLSCSPISGHRSVSWYQQTPGQGLQFLFEYFSETQRNKGNFPGRFSGRQFSNSRSEMNVSTLELGDSALYLCASSKQGHTEAFFGQGTRLTVV.

The J gene is TRBJ2-1, the V gene TRBV2; 9 bases are a match to TRBD1. Germline V gives CDR1 SNHLY, CDR2 FYNNEI. With 8 bases clipped from V and 10 bases from J, the junction kept 12 bases outside the gene matches. CDR3 length: 14 residues. The CDR3 region is CASQDRDRDMEQFF. CDR3 coding DNA: TGTGCCAGCCAAGATCGGGACAGGGACATGGAGCAGTTCTTC.

The chain has TRBV15 and TRBJ2-1; 7 bases map to TRBD2. Germline V gene lookup returns CDR1 LNHNV and CDR2 YYDKDF (reference sequence). Trimming removed 0 bases from V and 9 bases from J; junction bases left unmatched: 8. CDR3 length: 15 amino acids. CDR3: CATSREIRAGSEQFF. CDR3 nucleotide sequence: TGTGCCACCAGCAGAGAGATTAGAGCGGGGAGTGAGCAGTTCTTC.

The CDR3 loop reads CASSYGTSEETQYF. The CDR3 DNA reads as TGCGCCAGCAGCTATGGGACTTCTGAAGAGACCCAGTACTTC. The chain is built from TRBV5-1 and TRBJ2-5, with D tentatively TRBD2 (6 bases). Trimming cost V 3 bases and J 3 bases, with 12 bases left between them. The CDR3 is made up of 14 amino acids. Germline lookup yields CDR1 SGHRS and CDR2 YFSETQ.

The chain employs TRBV6-2 or TRBV6-3 and TRBJ2-3, with TRBD2 matching 7 bases. The CDR3 loop spans 16 amino acids. The V gene end was trimmed by 1 base and the J gene end by 2 bases; junction bases not matched to a gene: 6. The germline V gene has CDR1 MNHEY and CDR2 SVGEGT. The CDR3 region has the DNA TGTGCCAGCAGTTACTTAGGGAGGGGAAACACAGATACGCAGTATTTT. Translation: CASSYLGRGNTDTQYF.

V is TRBV30 and J is TRBJ1-5; the match to TRBD1 covers 10 bases. The germline V gene encodes CDR1 GTSNPN and CDR2 SVGIG (reference sequence). The ends lost 2 bases at V and 4 bases at J; junction bases unmatched: 5. The CDR3 is made up of 15 amino acids. This CDR3 is CAWSTGTGVNQPQHF. CDR3 coding DNA: TGTGCCTGGAGTACCGGGACAGGGGTAAATCAGCCCCAGCATTTT.

The CDR3 here is CASSLGGPDTQYF. The CDR3 region has the DNA TGTGCCAGCTCATTGGGTGGGCCAGATACGCAGTATTTT. This sequence joins TRBV18 and TRBJ2-3; D unclear. The CDR3 sequence is 13 residues long. Germline V CDR1 and CDR2: KGHSH, LQKENI. Trimming cost V 5 bases and J 4 bases, with 10 bases left between them.

This chain connects TRBV3-1 (or the pseudogene TRBV3-2) to TRBJ1-3; D not resolved. This CDR3 comprises 14 residues. The ends were cut back, 2 bases at V and 10 bases at J, with 15 bases in the middle. CDR1 LGHDT and CDR2 YNNKEL come from the germline V gene (reference sequence). The CDR3 here is CASSQKPTIGTIYF. The CDR3 DNA is TGTGCCAGCAGCCAAAAGCCCACTATAGGAACCATATATTTT.

Notes on this clone: This specimen includes other DNA sequences encoding the same CDR3. This sequence joins TRBV7-2 and TRBJ1-5; TRBD1 agrees at 8 bases. CDR1 SGHTA and CDR2 FQGNSA come from the germline V gene. The V and J ends lost 0 bases and 4 bases, in that order; junction bases with no gene match: 2. The CDR3 runs to 15 residues. The CDR3 nucleotides read TGTGCCAGCAGCTTAGCGGGACAGGTTAATCAGCCCCAGCATTTT. Translating gives CASSLAGQVNQPQHF.

This sequence joins TRBV19 and TRBJ1-5; no firm D call. The CDR3 runs 16 residues. The germline V gene encodes CDR1 LNHDA and CDR2 SQIVND (reference sequence). The V gene lost 5 bases and the J gene lost 6 bases, with 20 bases spanning the gap. The CDR3, as DNA: TGTGCCAGTAGTCCCTCCGTGGGCTCTCGGGGTCAGCCCCAGCATTTT. It yields the protein CASSPSVGSRGQPQHF.

This clone was recorded once. This rearrangement joins TRBV19 to TRBJ1-1, with D perhaps matching TRBD1 (6 bases). The CDR3 runs 15 residues. CDR1 and CDR2 (germline): LNHDA, SQIVND (reference sequence). Between the trimmed V and J ends, which lost 3 bases and 2 bases, there was a span of 13 bases. CDR3 bases: TGTGCCAGTAGTATGGTCAGGGGCCCTAACACTGAAGCTTTCTTT. Translating gives CASSMVRGPNTEAFF.

V is TRBV29-1 and J is TRBJ1-3, with a weak D call TRBD1 (5 bases). Germline CDR1 is SQVTM and CDR2 is ANQGSEA. The CDR3 has 12 residues. Trimming removed 4 bases at V and 3 bases at J, with 7 bases between. The CDR3 DNA follows: TGCAGCGTTGTGGGGGGTGGAAACACCATATATTTT. This encodes CSVVGGGNTIYF.

This clone was detected a few times. The chain recombines TRBV15 with TRBJ2-5; TRBD1 agrees at 8 bases. Germline V lookup: CDR1 LNHNV, CDR2 YYDKDF (reference sequence). The CDR3 is made up of 14 amino acids. The junction had 1 base not matched to a gene; V was cut back by 3 bases and J by 1 base. CDR3 sequence: CATSRDRAQETQYF. The DNA of the CDR3 is TGTGCCACCAGCAGGGACAGGGCCCAAGAGACCCAGTACTTC.

This clone was seen only a few times. The chain employs TRBV18 and TRBJ2-3; tentative D call: TRBD2 (5 bases). Trimming shortened V by 8 bases and J by 5 bases, and 8 bases separated the two germline ends. The CDR3 length is 11 residues. Germline V lookup: CDR1 KGHSH, CDR2 LQKENI. CDR3 DNA: TGTGCCAGCCGCGAGGGAGATACGCAGTATTTT. It specifies CASREGDTQYF.

The J gene is TRBJ1-2, the V gene TRBV2, with TRBD1 matching 7 bases. The CDR3 spans 13 residues. CDR1 and CDR2 (germline): SNHLY, FYNNEI. Trimming removed 5 bases from V and 2 bases from J; junction bases left unmatched: 2. CDR3 coding DNA: TGTGCCAGCAGTACGACAGGGAACTATGGCTACACCTTC. Translated, it gives CASSTTGNYGYTF.